These T cell receptor beta chains were read from a single sample in a study of blood T cell repertoires in COVID-19. Generated by immunoSEQ multiplex PCR, the TCRdb table keeps only in-frame clones and is missing some. Of 200,000 to 300,000 clones listed, 91% are singletons. Source material: peripheral blood. These receptors originate from a person between 18 and 30 years old with COVID-19, enrolled during active disease. Both conserved end residues are part of each CDR3. A D gene is named only where the DNA matches it firmly. A clone size is listed for some rows: how often the clone was seen (once, few, many), or a class if it is expanded.

v_call	d_call	clone_size	j_call	cdr3_aa	cdr3_nt
TRBV28	.	.	TRBJ1-6	CASSFVLYNSPLHF	TGTGCCAGCAGTTTCGTCCTCTATAATTCACCCCTCCACTTT
TRBV9	.	.	TRBJ1-2	CASSVTDPGLGGYTF	TGTGCCAGCAGCGTAACGGACCCAGGGCTCGGCGGCTACACCTTC
TRBV9	TRBD1	.	TRBJ2-7	CASSAQGVPYEQYF	TGTGCCAGCAGTGCCCAGGGGGTACCCTACGAGCAGTACTTC
TRBV4-1	TRBD2	.	TRBJ2-1	CASSRTSGRAGNEQFF	TGCGCCAGCAGCCGGACTAGCGGGAGGGCCGGTAATGAGCAGTTCTTC
TRBV6-6	.	.	TRBJ1-2	CASSYSYNYGYTF	TGTGCCAGCAGTTATTCCTATAACTATGGCTACACCTTC
TRBV5-4	TRBD2	.	TRBJ2-1	CASSPGGLAGGFSYNEQFF	TGTGCCAGCAGCCCAGGGGGACTAGCGGGAGGATTCTCCTACAATGAGCAGTTCTTC
TRBV25-1	TRBD1	.	TRBJ1-5	CASSEYFQGGDNQPQHF	TGTGCCAGCAGTGAATACTTCCAGGGGGGTGATAATCAGCCCCAGCATTTT
TRBV6-5	.	.	TRBJ1-3	CATARGTSGNTIYF	TGTGCCACCGCCCGGGGAACATCTGGAAACACCATATATTTT
TRBV24-1	TRBD1	.	TRBJ1-2	CAAPTGVDYGYTF	TGTGCCGCCCCTACAGGGGTCGACTATGGCTACACCTTC
TRBV6-2/TRBV6-3	.	.	TRBJ1-5	CASSYDRGIGYQPQHF	TGTGCCAGCAGTTACGACCGCGGTATTGGATATCAGCCCCAGCATTTT
TRBV2	.	few	TRBJ2-5	CASIEGGGVTQYF	TGTGCCAGCATTGAGGGAGGGGGGGTGACCCAGTACTTC
TRBV27	.	.	TRBJ1-6	CASSFLWAGVEGNSPLHF	TGTGCCAGCAGTTTTCTTTGGGCCGGGGTAGAAGGGAATTCACCCCTCCACTTT
TRBV24-1	.	once	TRBJ2-2	CATSVQGYTGELFF	TGTGCCACCAGTGTTCAGGGTTACACCGGGGAGCTGTTTTTT
TRBV12-3/TRBV12-4	.	.	TRBJ2-7	CASSSTGIGEQYF	TGTGCCAGCAGTTCAACAGGGATCGGCGAGCAGTACTTC
TRBV28	.	.	TRBJ2-4	CASSFGLAKNIQYF	TGTGCCAGCAGTTTCGGGTTAGCCAAAAACATTCAGTACTTC
TRBV10-3	TRBD1	.	TRBJ1-5	CASRTGAVNQPQHF	TGTGCCTCTCGGACAGGGGCCGTAAATCAGCCCCAGCATTTT
TRBV7-9	TRBD1	.	TRBJ1-2	CASSLGTGGDGYTF	TGTGCCAGCAGCTTAGGGACAGGGGGAGATGGCTACACCTTC
TRBV4-1	.	.	TRBJ1-2	CASSREGGSQGYTF	TGCGCCAGCAGCCGGGAGGGAGGGTCGCAGGGCTACACCTTC
TRBV6-2/TRBV6-3	.	.	TRBJ1-1	CASSYSEVTEAFF	TGTGCCAGCAGTTACTCGGAGGTAACTGAAGCTTTCTTT
TRBV10-3	.	.	TRBJ1-1	CAISSHGQMNTEAFF	TGTGCCATCAGTTCCCATGGACAGATGAACACTGAAGCTTTCTTT
TRBV6-5	.	.	TRBJ2-1	CASRGQSSYNEQFF	TGTGCCAGCAGAGGACAGAGCTCCTACAATGAGCAGTTCTTC
TRBV18	.	once	TRBJ1-2	CASSPQNGQQGLSGYTF	TGTGCCAGCTCACCACAAAATGGGCAACAGGGCCTTAGCGGCTACACCTTC
TRBV9	.	.	TRBJ2-5	CASSVVGRSQETQYF	TGTGCCAGCAGCGTAGTGGGCAGATCCCAAGAGACCCAGTACTTC
TRBV19	.	.	TRBJ1-4	CASSPFGVATNEKLFF	TGTGCCAGTAGTCCCTTCGGTGTTGCAACTAATGAAAAACTGTTTTTT
TRBV9	TRBD1	.	TRBJ2-5	CASSSPPGTGREGTQYF	TGTGCCAGCAGCAGTCCTCCCGGGACAGGGAGGGAAGGGACCCAGTACTTC
TRBV5-1	TRBD1	.	TRBJ1-1	CASSFGQGRTEAFF	TGCGCCAGCAGCTTTGGACAGGGGCGAACAGAAGCTTTCTTT
TRBV13	TRBD2	.	TRBJ2-7	CASSSGLAGYEQYF	TGTGCCAGCAGCTCAGGACTAGCGGGGTACGAGCAGTACTTC
TRBV5-1	TRBD1	.	TRBJ1-1	CASSNGTGMNTEAFF	TGCGCCAGCAGCAACGGGACAGGCATGAACACTGAAGCTTTCTTT
TRBV10-3	.	.	TRBJ2-3	CAIREASSDTQYF	TGTGCCATCAGAGAGGCTAGTTCAGATACGCAGTATTTT
TRBV7-9	TRBD1	.	TRBJ1-2	CASSLGQGGYTF	TGTGCCAGCAGCTTAGGACAGGGGGGCTACACCTTC
TRBV5-1	TRBD1	.	TRBJ2-2	CASYRGSTGELFF	TGCGCCAGCTACAGGGGATCCACCGGGGAGCTGTTTTTT
TRBV12-5	.	.	TRBJ1-4	CASGLSVWQDEKLFF	TGTGCTAGTGGTTTGTCCGTTTGGCAGGATGAAAAACTGTTTTTT
TRBV5-4	TRBD1	once	TRBJ1-6	CASSSTGAYNSPLHF	TGTGCCAGCAGCAGCACAGGGGCCTATAATTCACCCCTCCACTTT
TRBV29-1	TRBD2	.	TRBJ2-4	CSRMGREGIQYF	TGCAGCCGAATGGGGCGGGAGGGAATTCAGTACTTC
TRBV9	TRBD1	.	TRBJ1-1	CASSVWTGTNTEAFF	TGTGCCAGCAGCGTTTGGACAGGGACGAACACTGAAGCTTTCTTT
TRBV28	.	.	TRBJ2-7	CASRERYEQYF	TGTGCCAGCAGGGAGCGGTACGAGCAGTACTTC
TRBV25-1	.	once	TRBJ2-7	CASSESGYEQYF	TGTGCCAGCAGTGAATCGGGATACGAGCAGTACTTC